This TCR beta chain is from a study of blood T cell repertoires in COVID-19. Turning to the study itself: Donors in the United States, Italy and Spain gave samples during acute or convalescent COVID-19.

Which cohort a participant joined came from the clinical history participants gave. Under the authors' procedure: Reference gene primer amplification in the assay estimated nucleated cell counts. Sequenced by immunoSEQ multiplex PCR; TCRdb stores in-frame clones only, minus some. V and J calls and clone size are as listed in that table; D and trimming were resolved from the DNA. Seen here are fewer than 600,000 clones, around nine tenths observed once, and the top ten hold 1.5% to 2%. V lost 5 bases to trimming and J lost 4 bases; unmatched junction nucleotides: 3. Germline V lookup: CDR1 LNHDA, CDR2 SQIVND (reference sequence). CDR3 length: 13 residues.

The sequencing input was PBMCs or T cells enriched from blood (not recorded which). V and J are TRBV19 and TRBJ2-3; TRBD1 aligns across 7 bases. The receptor comes from a woman aged 40 to 55 who had recovered from COVID-19. The CDR3 loop reads CASSLQGSDTQYF. The CDR3, as DNA: TGTGCCAGTAGTCTACAGGGGTCAGATACGCAGTATTTT.